These T cell receptor beta chains were read from a single sample in a study of T cell changes during pregnancy in multiple sclerosis. Some clones are missing from TCRdb's copy, which holds only in-frame ones; the method was immunoSEQ multiplex PCR. The profile shows 50,000 to 70,000 clones, 75% to 95% of them singletons. The sample here was peripheral blood, taken after pregnancy. Receptor source: a female donor in good health, enrolled as a control in a pregnancy study. Each CDR3 is given with its conserved first and last residue. A D gene is named only where the DNA matches it firmly. Clone size is not always given. Where it is, it says once, few, many or a class for expanded clones.

TRBJ2-6	.	once	TRBV5-6	TGTGCCAGCAGCTTACAGGGAGCTCACAACGTCCTGACTTTC	CASSLQGAHNVLTF
TRBJ1-1	.	.	TRBV19	TGTGCCAGTACAATTGGCCTCATGAACACTGAAGCTTTCTTT	CASTIGLMNTEAFF
TRBJ2-7	.	.	TRBV5-5	TGTGCCAGCAGCTTAAACAGGGCCGGCTCCTACGAGCAGTACTTC	CASSLNRAGSYEQYF
TRBJ1-1	.	.	TRBV7-2	TGTGCCAGCAGCCCCGGGGGGGGTTCCGGCACTGAAGCTTTCTTT	CASSPGGGSGTEAFF
TRBJ2-7	.	.	TRBV6-1	TGTGCCAGCATAGTTCAGGGTGTAGGCGAGCAGTACTTT	CASIVQGVGEQYF
TRBJ2-7	TRBD1	.	TRBV10-3	TGTGCCACCACTGGGACAGGCTACGAGCAGTACTTC	CATTGTGYEQYF
TRBJ2-3	TRBD2	.	TRBV10-3	TGTGCCATCAGTGAGCAAGCGGGGGGGTTTGATACGCAGTATTTT	CAISEQAGGFDTQYF
TRBJ2-1	.	.	TRBV7-3	TGTGCCAGCAGCTTAACAATCTCGGGGTACAATGAGCAGTTCTTC	CASSLTISGYNEQFF
TRBJ2-1	TRBD2	.	TRBV13	TGTGCCAGCAGCCCAACCCTAGCGGGGTGGCTGTCTGCCAACAATGAGCAGTTCTTC	CASSPTLAGWLSANNEQFF
TRBJ2-7	.	.	TRBV27	TGTGCCAGCAGTGCCCACCAACAGGGCTACGAGCAGTACTTC	CASSAHQQGYEQYF
TRBJ1-3	TRBD1	.	TRBV9	TGTGCCAGCAGCGTAGGCCTACAGGGGTTGTCTGGAAACACCATATATTTT	CASSVGLQGLSGNTIYF
TRBJ2-3	TRBD2	.	TRBV9	TGTGCCAGCAGCACAAGTACGGCGGGGGGGAGGACAGATACGCAGTATTTT	CASSTSTAGGRTDTQYF
TRBJ2-1	TRBD2	.	TRBV7-8	TGTGCCAGCTTCCCAACGGGGGGGTCCTACAATGAGCAGTTCTTC	CASFPTGGSYNEQFF
TRBJ1-6	.	.	TRBV27	TGTGCCAGCAGTTTAGGGGGACTGGCACCCCTCCACTTT	CASSLGGLAPLHF
TRBJ2-7	TRBD1	.	TRBV7-2	TGTGCCAGCAGCTTAGCGGGACAGTCCTACGAGCAGTACTTC	CASSLAGQSYEQYF
TRBJ2-7	TRBD1	few	TRBV11-3	TGTGCCAGCAGCCGTACCCGGGGACAGGGGGGCGAGCAGTACTTC	CASSRTRGQGGEQYF
TRBJ1-2	TRBD1	.	TRBV14	TGTGCCAGCAGCCATGGGGCAGGGGGCTATGGCTACACCTTC	CASSHGAGGYGYTF
TRBJ1-5	.	.	TRBV7-2	TGTGCCAGCAGCTTAGGGCAACCCAATCAGCCCCAGCATTTT	CASSLGQPNQPQHF
TRBJ1-5	TRBD1	.	TRBV5-6	TGTGCCAGCAGCTCGTCTTTAACCGACAGGGTTAGCAATCAGCCCCAGCATTTT	CASSSSLTDRVSNQPQHF
TRBJ2-7	TRBD1	.	TRBV28	TGTGCCAGCAGTCCGGCCGGGACAGGACTCTACGAGCAGTACTTC	CASSPAGTGLYEQYF
TRBJ2-4	TRBD1	.	TRBV30	TGTGCCTGGGCCGACAGGGGGCGAAACATTCAGTACTTC	CAWADRGRNIQYF
TRBJ1-2	TRBD1	.	TRBV19	TGTGCCAGTAGTAGACAACAGGGGGTGCCTGGCTACACCTTC	CASSRQQGVPGYTF
TRBJ2-2	.	.	TRBV13	TGTGCCAGCAGCCTATCGGCCGGGGAGCTGTTTTTT	CASSLSAGELFF
TRBJ1-1	.	.	TRBV20-1	TGCAGTGCTATATCGCGTTGGGAGGCTTTCTTT	CSAISRWEAFF
TRBJ2-7	TRBD2	.	TRBV11-3	TGTGCCAGCAGCACCCGGACTAGCGGGGGGGCCGACGAGCAGTACTTC	CASSTRTSGGADEQYF
TRBJ2-7	.	few	TRBV11-1	TGTGCCAGCAGCTCTACAAAATATACAGAGAACCCCTACGAGCAGTACTTC	CASSSTKYTENPYEQYF
TRBJ1-2	TRBD1	.	TRBV30	TGTGCCTGGGGGACAGAGTATGGCTACACCTTC	CAWGTEYGYTF
TRBJ1-2	.	.	TRBV4-3	TGCGCCAGCAGCCCTTACCTTCGGGAGGTGAGTGGCTACACCTTC	CASSPYLREVSGYTF
TRBJ1-5	.	.	TRBV7-2	TGTGCCAGCAGCTTAGTTATCCAGGGAGGACAGCCCCAGCATTTT	CASSLVIQGGQPQHF
TRBJ1-2	TRBD1	.	TRBV4-3	TGCGCCAGCAGCCAAGATTACAGGGGGCAGGGTAATGGCTACACCTTC	CASSQDYRGQGNGYTF
TRBJ2-7	.	once	TRBV5-4	TGTGCCAGCAGCTTGGATCGGGTCCGGACAGCGGCTTCGGAGCAGTACTTC	CASSLDRVRTAASEQYF
TRBJ2-5	TRBD1	.	TRBV2	TGTGCCAGCAGTGACTTGGACAGGGGTGTGGGTGAGACCCAGTACTTC	CASSDLDRGVGETQYF
TRBJ1-4	.	.	TRBV30	TGTGCCTGGAGTACCTGGGGGGGTGGCGAAAAACTGTTTTTT	CAWSTWGGGEKLFF
TRBJ1-2	TRBD1	.	TRBV14	TGTGCCAGCAGCCAGAGATGGGACAGCCAGAGCTATGGCTACACCTTC	CASSQRWDSQSYGYTF
TRBJ1-6	TRBD1	.	TRBV4-1	TGCGCCAGCAGCCAAGAACACAGGGGTTTTGATAATTCACCCCTCCACTTT	CASSQEHRGFDNSPLHF
TRBJ2-2	.	.	TRBV29-1	TGCAGCGTCGGGGGTGGCACCGGGGAGCTGTTTTTT	CSVGGGTGELFF
TRBJ1-5	.	.	TRBV6-1	TGTGCCAGCATGCTGGGGGCCTTTAATCAGCCCCAGCATTTT	CASMLGAFNQPQHF
TRBJ2-1	.	.	TRBV6-1	TGTGCCAGCATTCCACAGAGCTCCTACAATGAGCAGTTCTTC	CASIPQSSYNEQFF
TRBJ1-2	.	.	TRBV7-2	TGTGCCAGCAGCCCAAACCCGGGGGGGGTTGAGGGCTACACCTTC	CASSPNPGGVEGYTF
TRBJ1-5	.	.	TRBV4-2	TGTGCCAGCAGCCAGGGCGGGGGCGATCAGCCCCAGCATTTT	CASSQGGGDQPQHF
TRBJ1-2	TRBD1	.	TRBV7-6	TGTGCCAGCAGCTGGGGGACAGACTATGGCTACACCTTC	CASSWGTDYGYTF
TRBJ1-2	.	.	TRBV6-5	TGTGCCAGCAGTTCTACAGCTAACTATGGCTACACCTTC	CASSSTANYGYTF
TRBJ2-5	TRBD1	.	TRBV27	TGTGCCAGCAGCGGGACAGGAGAAAACCAAGAGACCCAGTACTTC	CASSGTGENQETQYF
TRBJ2-5	.	.	TRBV7-3	TGTGCCAGCAGCTTAATACTAGGGGAGACCCAGTACTTC	CASSLILGETQYF
TRBJ1-4	TRBD1	.	TRBV7-2	TGTGCCAGCAGCCACCGACAGGGCGTTGAAAAACTGTTTTTT	CASSHRQGVEKLFF
TRBJ2-5	.	.	TRBV6-1	TGTGCCAGCAGTGAAGACGGGGGTGGGTTGGAGACCCAGTACTTC	CASSEDGGGLETQYF
TRBJ2-3	TRBD2	.	TRBV7-2	TGTGCCAGCAGCCTCCTCGGCGGGGGGGTTAAAGATACGCAGTATTTT	CASSLLGGGVKDTQYF